This is a list of T cell receptor beta chains from one sample in a study of blood T cell repertoires in COVID-19. Generated by immunoSEQ multiplex PCR, the TCRdb table keeps only in-frame clones and is missing some. The sample consists of around 100,000 clones, about nine tenths of them appearing once. The sequenced sample consisted of peripheral blood. The receptors here all came from a woman aged 45-65 years with COVID-19, enrolled during active disease. The CDR3 runs from the conserved cysteine through the conserved F or W. The order of the fields is D gene, clone size, V gene, J gene, CDR3 protein, CDR3 DNA. A D gene is named only where the DNA matches it firmly. A clone size is listed for some rows: how often the clone was seen (once, few, many), or a class if it is expanded.

>NA|NA|TRBV5-8|TRBJ1-1
CASSPRGKAFF
TGTGCCAGCAGCCCGAGAGGGAAAGCTTTCTTT
>NA|NA|TRBV5-1|TRBJ2-5
CARRGGGIQETQYF
TGCGCCCGCAGGGGAGGGGGGATTCAAGAGACCCAGTACTTC
>TRBD1|NA|TRBV10-2|TRBJ1-2
CASSLTGGDGYTF
TGCGCCAGCAGTCTTACAGGGGGCGACGGCTACACCTTC
>NA|NA|TRBV4-1|TRBJ1-2
CASSQDLRGYTF
TGCGCCAGCAGCCAAGATCTGAGGGGCTACACCTTC
>NA|NA|TRBV5-1|TRBJ1-5
CASSLTGDSNQPQHF
TGCGCCAGCAGCTTGACCGGGGATAGCAATCAGCCCCAGCATTTT
>NA|NA|TRBV6-5|TRBJ1-2
CASSLTGSNYGYTF
TGTGCCAGCAGCCTCACAGGGTCTAACTATGGCTACACCTTC
>TRBD1|NA|TRBV7-3|TRBJ1-1
CASSLFTRGRFTEAFF
TGTGCCAGCAGCTTATTCACGAGGGGGCGTTTCACTGAAGCTTTCTTT
>TRBD1|NA|TRBV7-8|TRBJ1-4
CASSSRTGEGEKLFF
TGTGCCAGCAGCTCCCGGACAGGGGAGGGTGAAAAACTGTTTTTT
>NA|NA|TRBV5-8|TRBJ1-4
CASSLGSAGSGSEKLFF
TGTGCCAGCAGCCTCGGGAGTGCCGGTTCTGGAAGTGAAAAACTGTTTTTT
>NA|NA|TRBV27|TRBJ2-7
CASSLSNTRGWPHYEQYF
TGTGCCAGCAGTTTATCGAATACCAGGGGTTGGCCGCACTACGAGCAGTACTTC
>NA|NA|TRBV7-3|TRBJ1-2
CASSSTPGGGYTF
TGTGCCAGCAGCTCCACCCCGGGAGGCGGCTACACCTTC
>NA|NA|TRBV3-1/TRBV3-2|TRBJ2-5
CASSQSLAKETQYF
TGTGCCAGCAGCCAAAGCCTAGCGAAAGAGACCCAGTACTTC
>NA|NA|TRBV15|TRBJ1-1
CATSRVTGTREAFF
TGTGCCACCAGCAGGGTAACCGGGACAAGGGAAGCTTTCTTT
>NA|NA|TRBV12-5|TRBJ2-2
CASGLDRRTGELFF
TGTGCTAGTGGTTTGGACAGGCGGACCGGGGAGCTGTTTTTT
>NA|NA|TRBV28|TRBJ1-1
CASSLISQAFF
TGTGCCAGCAGTTTAATCTCCCAAGCTTTCTTT
>TRBD2|NA|TRBV27|TRBJ2-1
CASSSPGGGAWNEQFF
TGTGCCAGCAGTTCCCCTGGCGGGGGGGCCTGGAATGAGCAGTTCTTC
>NA|NA|TRBV24-1|TRBJ1-2
CATSDHGGYGYTF
TGTGCCACCAGTGACCACGGGGGGTATGGCTACACCTTC
>NA|NA|TRBV28|TRBJ1-4
CASRPSRGAESNEKLFF
TGTGCCAGCAGACCTTCGCGTGGGGCAGAATCTAATGAAAAACTGTTTTTT
>NA|once|TRBV11-2|TRBJ1-2
CASSLDGGAWDGYTF
TGTGCCAGCAGCTTAGACGGGGGGGCTTGGGATGGCTACACCTTC
>TRBD1|NA|TRBV19|TRBJ1-1
CASSIGQGVPEAFF
TGTGCCAGTAGTATAGGGCAGGGGGTTCCTGAAGCTTTCTTT